Given below is one T cell receptor (beta chain) in context. Germline V CDR1 and CDR2: GTSNPN, SVGIG (reference sequence). V trimming: 3 bases; J trimming: 2 bases; junction bases outside the gene matches: 4. The CDR3 runs to 14 residues. The sample comes from a study of cytomegalovirus exposure and HLA in healthy donors. 60 Vbeta and 13 Jbeta primers were used in PCR. The method was immunoSEQ multiplex PCR; TCRdb's version includes in-frame clones alone and lacks a portion of them. The ten top clones account for under 2.5%, within a sample of 160,000 or so clones. The sequenced sample consisted of PBMCs. The sequence was obtained from a man aged 25 to 45 in good health and CMV-seronegative. The rearrangement uses TRBV30 and TRBJ1-2, with 9 positions matching TRBD1. The CDR3 loop reads CAWSAGQGNYGYTF. CDR3 DNA: TGTGCCTGGAGCGCAGGACAGGGGAACTATGGCTACACCTTC.